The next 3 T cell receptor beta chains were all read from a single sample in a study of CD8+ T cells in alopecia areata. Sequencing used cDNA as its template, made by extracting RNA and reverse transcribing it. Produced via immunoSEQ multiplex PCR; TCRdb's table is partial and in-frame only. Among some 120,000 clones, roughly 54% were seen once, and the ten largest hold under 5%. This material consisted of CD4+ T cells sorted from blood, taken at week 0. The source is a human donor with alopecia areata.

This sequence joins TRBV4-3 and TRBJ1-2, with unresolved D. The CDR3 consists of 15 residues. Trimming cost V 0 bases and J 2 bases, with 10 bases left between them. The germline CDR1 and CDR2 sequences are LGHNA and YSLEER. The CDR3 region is CASSQDTNENYGYTF. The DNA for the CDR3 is TGCGCCAGCAGCCAAGATACCAACGAGAACTATGGCTACACCTTC.

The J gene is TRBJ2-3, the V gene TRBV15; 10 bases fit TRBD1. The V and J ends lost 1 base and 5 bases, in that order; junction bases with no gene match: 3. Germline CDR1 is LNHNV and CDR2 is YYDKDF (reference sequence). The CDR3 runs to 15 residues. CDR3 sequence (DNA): TGTGCCACCAGCAGAGGTGGACAGGGGGGAGATACGCAGTATTTT. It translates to CATSRGGQGGDTQYF.

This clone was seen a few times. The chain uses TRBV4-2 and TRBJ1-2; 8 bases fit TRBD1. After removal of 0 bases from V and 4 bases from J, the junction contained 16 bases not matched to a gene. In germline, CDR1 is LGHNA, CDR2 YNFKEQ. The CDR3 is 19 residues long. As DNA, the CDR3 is TGTGCCAGCAGCCAAGAGGTGGCGGCCCGGACAGGGTCCCTCTATGGCTACACCTTC. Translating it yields CASSQEVAARTGSLYGYTF.